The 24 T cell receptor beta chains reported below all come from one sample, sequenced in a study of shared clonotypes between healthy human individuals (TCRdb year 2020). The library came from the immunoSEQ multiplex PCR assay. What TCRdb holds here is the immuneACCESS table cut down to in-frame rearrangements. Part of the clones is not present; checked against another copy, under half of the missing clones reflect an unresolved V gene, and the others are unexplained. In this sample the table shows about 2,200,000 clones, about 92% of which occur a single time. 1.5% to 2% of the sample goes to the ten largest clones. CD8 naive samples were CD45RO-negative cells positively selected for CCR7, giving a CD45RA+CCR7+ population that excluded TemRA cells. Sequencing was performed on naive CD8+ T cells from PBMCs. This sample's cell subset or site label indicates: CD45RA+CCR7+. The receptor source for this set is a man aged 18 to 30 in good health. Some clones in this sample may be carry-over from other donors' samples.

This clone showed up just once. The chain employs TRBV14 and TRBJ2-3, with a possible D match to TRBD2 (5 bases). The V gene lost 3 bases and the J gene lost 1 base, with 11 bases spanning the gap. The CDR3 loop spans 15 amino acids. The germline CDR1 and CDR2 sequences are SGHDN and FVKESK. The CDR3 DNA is TGTGCCAGCAGCCAGAGCGGACGGCGCACAGATACGCAGTATTTT. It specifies CASSQSGRRTDTQYF.

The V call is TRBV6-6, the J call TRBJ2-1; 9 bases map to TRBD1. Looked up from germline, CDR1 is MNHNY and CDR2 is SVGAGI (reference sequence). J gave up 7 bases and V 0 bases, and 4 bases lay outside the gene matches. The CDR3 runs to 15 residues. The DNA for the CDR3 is TGTGCCAGCAGTTACTCGACAGGGGGTTGGAATGAGCAGTTCTTC. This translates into CASSYSTGGWNEQFF.

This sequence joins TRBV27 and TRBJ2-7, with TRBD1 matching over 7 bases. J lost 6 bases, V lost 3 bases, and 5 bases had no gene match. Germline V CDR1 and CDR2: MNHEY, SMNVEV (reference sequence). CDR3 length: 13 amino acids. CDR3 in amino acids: CASSLSGGREQYF. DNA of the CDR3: TGTGCCAGCAGTTTGTCAGGGGGACGCGAGCAGTACTTC.

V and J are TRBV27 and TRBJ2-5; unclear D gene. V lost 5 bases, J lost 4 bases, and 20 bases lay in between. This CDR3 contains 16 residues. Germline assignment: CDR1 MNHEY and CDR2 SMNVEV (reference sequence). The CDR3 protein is CASSPRPHSGGETQYF. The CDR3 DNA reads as TGTGCCAGCAGTCCCCGGCCCCACAGTGGCGGAGAGACCCAGTACTTC.

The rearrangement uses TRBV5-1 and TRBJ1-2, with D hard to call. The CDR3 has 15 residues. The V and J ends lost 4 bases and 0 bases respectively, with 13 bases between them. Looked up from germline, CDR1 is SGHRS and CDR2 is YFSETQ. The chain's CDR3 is CASSGVGPSNYGYTF. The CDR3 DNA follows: TGCGCCAGCAGCGGGGTCGGGCCCTCTAACTATGGCTACACCTTC.

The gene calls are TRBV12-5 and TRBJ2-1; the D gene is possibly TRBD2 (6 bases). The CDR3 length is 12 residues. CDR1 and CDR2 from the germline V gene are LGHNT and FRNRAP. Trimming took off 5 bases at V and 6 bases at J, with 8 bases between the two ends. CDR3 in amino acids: CASGQAGNEQFF. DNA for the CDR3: TGTGCTAGTGGTCAAGCGGGCAATGAGCAGTTCTTC.

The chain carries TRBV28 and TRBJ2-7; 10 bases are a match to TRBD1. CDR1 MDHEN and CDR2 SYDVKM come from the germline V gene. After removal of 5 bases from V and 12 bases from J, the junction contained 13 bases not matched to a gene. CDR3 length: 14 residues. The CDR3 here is CASSPGTGALGVYF. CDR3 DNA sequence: TGTGCCAGCAGTCCCGGGACAGGGGCCCTAGGGGTGTACTTC.

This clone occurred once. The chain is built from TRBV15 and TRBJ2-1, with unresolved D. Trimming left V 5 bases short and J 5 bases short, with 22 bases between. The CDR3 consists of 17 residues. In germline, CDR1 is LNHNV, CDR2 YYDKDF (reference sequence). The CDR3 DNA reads TGTGCCACCAGCGAGCACCCTGACGCACTCTCACACAATGAGCAGTTCTTC. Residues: CATSEHPDALSHNEQFF.

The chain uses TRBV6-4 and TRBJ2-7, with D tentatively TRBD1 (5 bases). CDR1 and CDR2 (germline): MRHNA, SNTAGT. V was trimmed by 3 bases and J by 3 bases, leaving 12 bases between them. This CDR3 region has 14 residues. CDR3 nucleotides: TGTGCCAGCAGTGAGTCCCAGGGCGACTACGAGCAGTACTTC. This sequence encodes CASSESQGDYEQYF.

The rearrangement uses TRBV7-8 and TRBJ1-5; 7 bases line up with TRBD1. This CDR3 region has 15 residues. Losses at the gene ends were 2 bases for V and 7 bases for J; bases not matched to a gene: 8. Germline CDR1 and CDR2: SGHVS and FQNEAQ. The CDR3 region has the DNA TGTGCCAGCAGCTTACAGGGGGGGGCACGGCAGCCCCAGCATTTT. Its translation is CASSLQGGARQPQHF.

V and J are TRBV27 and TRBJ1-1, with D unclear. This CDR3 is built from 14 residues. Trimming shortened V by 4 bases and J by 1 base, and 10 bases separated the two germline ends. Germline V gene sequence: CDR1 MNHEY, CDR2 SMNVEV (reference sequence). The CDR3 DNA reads TGTGCCAGCAGTTCGACGGTAGAGAACACTGAAGCTTTCTTT. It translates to CASSSTVENTEAFF.

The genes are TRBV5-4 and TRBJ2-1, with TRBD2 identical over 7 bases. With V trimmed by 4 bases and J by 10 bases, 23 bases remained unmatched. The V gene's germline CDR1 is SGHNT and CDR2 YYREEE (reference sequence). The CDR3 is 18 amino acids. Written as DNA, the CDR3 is TGTGCCAGCAGCCCGGCGGTTGTAGCGGGCTGGGTAGGAGAGGAGCAGTTCTTC. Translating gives CASSPAVVAGWVGEEQFF.

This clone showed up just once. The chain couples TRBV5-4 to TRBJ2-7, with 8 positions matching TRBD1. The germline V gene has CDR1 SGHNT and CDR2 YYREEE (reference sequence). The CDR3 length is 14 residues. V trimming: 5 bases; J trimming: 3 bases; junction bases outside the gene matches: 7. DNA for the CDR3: TGTGCCAGCAGTTCCGGGACAGGAGACTACGAGCAGTACTTC. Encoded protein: CASSSGTGDYEQYF.

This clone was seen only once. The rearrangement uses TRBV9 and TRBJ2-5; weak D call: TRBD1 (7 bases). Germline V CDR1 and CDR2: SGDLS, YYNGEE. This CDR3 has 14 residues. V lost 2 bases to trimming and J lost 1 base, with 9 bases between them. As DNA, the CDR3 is TGTGCCAGCAGCGTCAGGGGGGCCCAAGAGACCCAGTACTTC. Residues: CASSVRGAQETQYF. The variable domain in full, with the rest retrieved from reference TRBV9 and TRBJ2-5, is DSGVTQTPKHLITATGQRVTLRCSPRSGDLSVYWYQQSLDQGLQFLIQYYNGEERAKGNILERFSAQQFPDLHSELNLSSLELGDSALYFCASSVRGAQETQYFGPGTRLLVL.

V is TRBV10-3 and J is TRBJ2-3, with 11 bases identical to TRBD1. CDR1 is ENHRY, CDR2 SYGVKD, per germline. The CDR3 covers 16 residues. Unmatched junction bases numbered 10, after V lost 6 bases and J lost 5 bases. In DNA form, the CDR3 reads TGTGCCATCAGGGGTGGTTTGGGACAGGGGGTAGATACGCAGTATTTT. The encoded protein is CAIRGGLGQGVDTQYF.

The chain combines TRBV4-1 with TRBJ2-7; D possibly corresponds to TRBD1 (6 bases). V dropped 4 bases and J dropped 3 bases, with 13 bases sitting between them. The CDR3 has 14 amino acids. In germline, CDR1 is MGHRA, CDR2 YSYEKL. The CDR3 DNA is TGCGCCAGCAGCCCGGCACAGGGCATCTACGAGCAGTACTTC. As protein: CASSPAQGIYEQYF.

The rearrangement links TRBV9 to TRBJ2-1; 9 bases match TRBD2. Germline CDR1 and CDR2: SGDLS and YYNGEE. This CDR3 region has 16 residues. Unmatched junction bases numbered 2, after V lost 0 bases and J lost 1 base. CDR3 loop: CASSVVAGVSYNEQFF. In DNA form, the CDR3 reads TGTGCCAGCAGCGTAGTAGCGGGAGTTTCCTACAATGAGCAGTTCTTC.

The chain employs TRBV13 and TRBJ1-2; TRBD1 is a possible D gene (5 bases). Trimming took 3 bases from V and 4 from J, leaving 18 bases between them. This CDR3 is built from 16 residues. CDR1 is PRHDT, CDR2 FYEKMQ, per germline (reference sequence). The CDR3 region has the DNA TGTGCCAGCAGCTTGGGCTGGGGGTCCCAGGGCTATGGCTACACCTTC. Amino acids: CASSLGWGSQGYGYTF. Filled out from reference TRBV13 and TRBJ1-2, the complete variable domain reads AAGVIQSPRHLIKEKRETATLKCYPIPRHDTVYWYQQGPGQDPQFLISFYEKMQSDKGSIPDRFSAQQFSDYHSELNMSSLELGDSALYFCASSLGWGSQGYGYTFGSGTRLTVV.

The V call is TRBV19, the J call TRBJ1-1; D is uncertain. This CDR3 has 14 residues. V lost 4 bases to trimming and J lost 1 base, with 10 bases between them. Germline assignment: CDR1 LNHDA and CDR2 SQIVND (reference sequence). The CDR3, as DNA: TGTGCCAGTAGTAGGACCTGGGAGAACACTGAAGCTTTCTTT. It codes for CASSRTWENTEAFF. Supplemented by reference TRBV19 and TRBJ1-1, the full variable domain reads DGGITQSPKYLFRKEGQNVTLSCEQNLNHDAMYWYRQDPGQGLRLIYYSQIVNDFQKGDIAEGYSVSREKKESFPLTVTSAQKNPTAFYLCASSRTWENTEAFFGQGTRLTVV.

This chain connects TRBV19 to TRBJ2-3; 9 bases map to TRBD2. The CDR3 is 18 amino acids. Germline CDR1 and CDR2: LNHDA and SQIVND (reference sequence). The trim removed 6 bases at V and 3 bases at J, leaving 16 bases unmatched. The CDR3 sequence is CASRSSTAGGPLTDTQYF. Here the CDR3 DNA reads TGTGCCAGTAGATCTTCCACGGCGGGAGGGCCTTTAACAGATACGCAGTATTTT.

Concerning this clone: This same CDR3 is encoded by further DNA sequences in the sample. The CDR3: CASSLVGTAYEQYF. DNA of the CDR3: TGTGCCAGCAGCTTGGTTGGGACAGCCTACGAGCAGTACTTC. The V and J genes are TRBV11-2 and TRBJ2-7; 7 positions agree with TRBD1. Germline assignment: CDR1 SGHAT and CDR2 FQNNGV. The CDR3 spans 14 residues. V gave up 3 bases and J gave up 2 bases; unmatched junction bases: 4.

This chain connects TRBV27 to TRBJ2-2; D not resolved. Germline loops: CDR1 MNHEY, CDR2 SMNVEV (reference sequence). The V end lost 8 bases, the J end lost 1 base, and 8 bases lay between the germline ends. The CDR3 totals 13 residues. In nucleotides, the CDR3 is TGTGCCAGCGTGGCGCGGAACACCGGGGAGCTGTTTTTT. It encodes CASVARNTGELFF.

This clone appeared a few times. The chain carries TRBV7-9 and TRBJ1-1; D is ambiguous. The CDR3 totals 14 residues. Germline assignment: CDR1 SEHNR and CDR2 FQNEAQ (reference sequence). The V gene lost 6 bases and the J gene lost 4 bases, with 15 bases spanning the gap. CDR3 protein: CASRQMGGGTEAFF. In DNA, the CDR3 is TGTGCCAGCAGACAGATGGGTGGCGGCACTGAAGCTTTCTTT. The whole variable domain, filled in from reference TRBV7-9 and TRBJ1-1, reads DTGVSQNPRHKITKRGQNVTFRCDPISEHNRLYWYRQTLGQGPEFLTYFQNEAQLEKSRLLSDRFSAERPKGSFSTLEIQRTEQGDSAMYLCASRQMGGGTEAFFGQGTRLTVV.

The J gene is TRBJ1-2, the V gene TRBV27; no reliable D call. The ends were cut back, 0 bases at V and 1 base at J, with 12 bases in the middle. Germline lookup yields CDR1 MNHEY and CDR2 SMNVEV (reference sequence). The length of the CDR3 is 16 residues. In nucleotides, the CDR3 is TGTGCCAGCAGTTTATCGGCGGGGAACCTTAACTATGGCTACACCTTC. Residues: CASSLSAGNLNYGYTF.